This T cell receptor (beta chain) was recovered during a study of stem cell transplantation in POMP-related autoinflammatory disease. Repertoires were generated with immunoSEQ multiplex PCR, while TCRdb's copy carries only in-frame clones and drops some. The data show more than 25,000 clones, about 91% seen once. The CDR3 contains 15 residues. V was cut by 5 bases and J by 0 bases, with 11 bases left in between. From germline, CDR1 is MNHEY and CDR2 SVGAGI. Only one count was recorded for this clone. The sequence derives from a human donor with POMP-related autoinflammation and immune dysregulation (PRAID). The source material was CD4+ T cells from PBMCs, sampled before stem cell transplantation. V is TRBV6-5 and J is TRBJ1-3; unclear D gene. CDR3 protein: CASSLHRRSGNTIYF. For the CDR3, the DNA is TGTGCCAGCAGTCTACACCGACGCTCTGGAAACACCATATATTTT.